Below, 5 T cell receptor beta chains from the same sample are listed, as sequenced in a study of CD8+CD57+ T cells in acquired aplastic anemia listed by TCRdb under 2018. The instrument was an Illumina HiSeq 2000. Genomic DNA served as template for TCR beta VDJ combination and CDR3 sequence profiling. The raw public reads went through TCRdb reprocessing: fastp at Q25, MiXCR clone calling, in-frame beta chains kept. Each record represents a unique CDR3 protein, reported with the most common genes and DNA among its rows. This sample has some 280,000 distinct CDR3 sequences in its table, and around 60% of those were observed once. The ten largest clones take up around 8% of the sample. Sequencing used sorted CD4+, CD8+, or CD8+CD57+ T cells (not recorded which) from PBMCs. Receptors originate from a human donor with severe aplastic anemia or a healthy control (not recorded which).

This clonotype was counted only a few times. The chain joins TRBV7-6 to TRBJ2-7; 7 bases align to TRBD1. Germline lookup yields CDR1 SGHVS and CDR2 FNYEAQ. The V gene end was trimmed by 5 bases and the J gene end by 1 base; junction bases not matched to a gene: 8. The CDR3 has 15 residues. CDR3 in DNA: TGTGCCAGCAGCCCCATCGGACAGGAGTCCTACGAGCAGTACTTC. Its protein is CASSPIGQESYEQYF.

The J gene is TRBJ2-5, the V gene TRBV7-9; D perhaps matches TRBD2 (5 bases). The V and J ends lost 5 bases and 4 bases respectively, with 17 bases between them. The CDR3 consists of 15 residues. The germline V gene has CDR1 SEHNR and CDR2 FQNEAQ (reference sequence). The CDR3 nucleotides are TGTGCCAGCAGCCTCCCCCGGAGGTTCGGAGAGACCCAGTACTTC. As protein: CASSLPRRFGETQYF.

The chain combines TRBV7-2 with TRBJ2-7; perhaps TRBD2 as D (6 bases). The germline gives CDR1 SGHTA, CDR2 FQGNSA. V was trimmed by 3 bases and J by 4 bases, leaving 10 bases between them. The CDR3 sequence is 13 residues long. CDR3 sequence (DNA): TGTGCCAGCAGCTTGGGGGGAAAGTACGAGCAGTACTTC. This encodes CASSLGGKYEQYF.

Comment on this clonotype: A read error may explain this, as a much larger clone is one base away. The chain combines TRBV5-1 with TRBJ2-1; 8 nucleotides agree with TRBD2. V lost 0 bases, J lost 6 bases, and 8 bases stayed unmatched. CDR3 size: 16 residues. Germline CDR1 reads SGHRS; CDR2 reads YFSETQ. In DNA, the CDR3 is TGCGCCAGCAGCTTGGGATCGAGCGGGGGTTGCAATGAGCAGTTCTTC. It yields the protein CASSLGSSGGCNEQFF.

J is TRBJ2-7 and V is TRBV5-4, with 8 bases that match TRBD1. J lost 4 bases, V lost 5 bases, and 8 bases had no gene match. From germline, CDR1 is SGHNT and CDR2 YYREEE (reference sequence). The CDR3 is made up of 14 amino acids. The CDR3 coding sequence is TGTGCCAGCAGACTCGACAGGGGAGCGTACGAGCAGTACTTC. This translates into CASRLDRGAYEQYF.